Listed below are T cell receptor beta chains from one sample, sequenced in a study of blood T cells in healthy people across ages. TCRdb itself ran the 5' RACE reads through MiXCR, one entry per CDR3 protein. The repertoire includes hundreds of thousands of distinct CDR3 sequences, about 32% of them detected once, and 15% sits in the top ten. The sample consisted of blood. The source of these receptors is a woman at least 80 years old in good health. The CDR3 runs from the conserved cysteine through the conserved F or W. Fields, in order: D gene, V gene, J gene, clone size, CDR3 protein, CDR3 DNA. The D gene is left open where the match is weak. Size values are once, few and many counts, or a class for expanded clones, and some rows have none.

>.|TRBV28|TRBJ1-6|many
CASSFTRRDSPLHF
TGTGCCAGCAGTTTTACGAGGCGTGATTCACCCCTCCACTTT
>TRBD1|TRBV27|TRBJ2-3|many
CASRSLDRVKDTQYF
TGTGCCAGCAGATCTCTGGACAGGGTCAAAGATACGCAGTATTTT
>.|TRBV5-1|TRBJ1-4|many
CASSLGQRNEKLFF
TGCGCCAGCAGCTTGGGACAGCGTAATGAAAAACTGTTTTTT
>.|TRBV4-1|TRBJ1-1|many
CASSQENSLGMNTEAFF
TGCGCCAGCAGCCAAGAGAACAGCCTGGGGATGAACACTGAAGCTTTCTTT
>TRBD2|TRBV7-9|TRBJ2-7|.
CASRKRGSYEQYF
TGTGCCAGCAGGAAGCGGGGGAGCTACGAGCAGTACTTC
>TRBD1|TRBV11-2|TRBJ2-7|few
CASSSDRVNEQYF
TGTGCCAGCAGCTCGGACAGGGTAAATGAGCAGTACTTC
>.|TRBV7-3|TRBJ2-2|.
CASSSTGANTGELFF
TGTGCCAGCAGCTCAACCGGGGCTAACACCGGGGAGCTGTTTTTT
>TRBD2|TRBV30|TRBJ2-1|.
CAWTGGDEQFF
TGTGCCTGGACGGGGGGGGATGAGCAGTTCTTC
>TRBD2|TRBV7-2|TRBJ2-5|once
CASSLRAGGFQETQYF
TGTGCCAGCAGCTTAAGGGCGGGGGGCTTCCAAGAGACCCAGTACTTC
>.|TRBV3-1|TRBJ2-1|many
CASSQEFRLGNEQFF
TGTGCCAGCAGCCAAGAGTTCCGGCTAGGGAATGAGCAGTTCTTC
>.|TRBV20-1|TRBJ1-1|.
CSASSGSNTEAFF
TGCAGTGCTAGTAGTGGCTCGAACACTGAAGCTTTCTTT
>.|TRBV15|TRBJ2-1|many
CATSSMGFDYEQFF
TGTGCCACCAGCAGTATGGGATTCGATTATGAGCAGTTCTTC
>.|TRBV9|TRBJ1-2|many
CASSVGGGNYGYTF
TGTGCCAGCAGCGTAGGGGGAGGGAACTATGGCTACACCTTC
>TRBD2|TRBV4-2|TRBJ2-5|few
CASSQVRTSGGKEAQYF
TGTGCCAGCAGCCAAGTCAGGACTAGCGGGGGTAAAGAGGCCCAGTACTTC
>.|TRBV5-5|TRBJ2-3|many
CASGLTQSTDTQYF
TGTGCCAGCGGCTTGACTCAGAGCACAGATACGCAGTATTTT
>TRBD1|TRBV7-2|TRBJ2-1|.
CASSRTLTGGEQFF
TGTGCCAGCAGCCGAACCCTGACAGGGGGTGAGCAGTTCTTC
>.|TRBV20-1|TRBJ2-1|many
CSARAPVGSYNEQFF
TGCAGTGCTAGAGCCCCAGTTGGTTCCTACAATGAGCAGTTCTTC
>.|TRBV20-1|TRBJ1-5|many
CSARAAFSQPQHF
TGCAGTGCTCGGGCCGCTTTTAGTCAGCCCCAGCATTTT
>.|TRBV2|TRBJ2-5|once
CASSEFQGMGETQYF
TGTGCCAGCAGTGAATTTCAGGGAATGGGAGAGACCCAGTACTTC
>.|TRBV5-1|TRBJ1-2|few
CASSLTTTNYGYTF
TGCGCCAGCAGCTTGACCACTACTAACTATGGCTACACCTTC
>.|TRBV29-1|TRBJ2-7|.
CSVLLSSYNEQYF
TGCAGCGTCCTCCTGAGCTCCTACAATGAGCAGTACTTC
>TRBD2|TRBV7-7|TRBJ2-3|few
CASSPGTSGGLGTDTQYF
TGTGCCAGCAGCCCGGGGACTAGCGGGGGACTTGGCACAGATACGCAGTATTTT
>.|TRBV29-1|TRBJ2-1|.
CSVVVQGRYNEQFF
TGCAGCGTTGTGGTCCAGGGGCGATACAATGAGCAGTTCTTC
>.|TRBV6-2/TRBV6-3|TRBJ1-1|.
CASSYDRNLPNTEAFF
TGTGCCAGCAGTTACGACAGGAACTTACCGAACACTGAAGCTTTCTTT
>TRBD2|TRBV7-2|TRBJ2-3|many
CASSQSSGGALHTQYF
TGTGCCAGCAGCCAATCTAGCGGGGGGGCCTTACATACGCAGTATTTT
>TRBD1|TRBV7-9|TRBJ2-7|many
CASSLMGTGGLSSYEQYF
TGTGCCAGCAGCTTAATGGGGACAGGGGGTCTTTCCTCCTACGAGCAGTACTTC
>.|TRBV6-5|TRBJ2-2|many
CASSYEWKGTGELFF
TGTGCCAGCAGTTACGAATGGAAGGGGACCGGGGAGCTGTTTTTT
>TRBD1|TRBV28|TRBJ2-1|many
CASSPSGQGAGEQFF
TGTGCCAGCAGCCCAAGTGGACAGGGGGCAGGCGAGCAGTTCTTC
>TRBD2|TRBV20-1|TRBJ2-2|.
CSARPYSSGATPNTGERFF
TGCAGTGCTAGACCGTATTCTAGCGGAGCAACCCCGAACACCGGGGAGCGGTTTTTT
>TRBD1|TRBV13|TRBJ1-6|.
CASSRGGTDNSPLHF
TGTGCCAGCAGCCGCGGGGGGACAGATAATTCACCCCTCCACTTT
>.|TRBV7-2|TRBJ2-3|once
CASSLVAGNTDTQYF
TGTGCCAGCAGCTTAGTGGCGGGTAACACAGATACGCAGTATTTT
>.|TRBV18|TRBJ2-7|many
CASSLSPGRIYEQYF
TGTGCCAGCTCCCTCTCACCAGGGCGCATCTACGAGCAGTACTTC
>.|TRBV3-1|TRBJ2-7|many
CASSQDLTPSYEQYF
TGTGCCAGCAGCCAAGATCTTACCCCCTCCTACGAGCAGTACTTC
>.|TRBV6-1|TRBJ2-7|many
CASRPSLGERFSSYEQYF
TGTGCCAGCAGGCCTTCATTGGGGGAACGTTTTAGCTCCTACGAGCAGTACTTC
>TRBD1|TRBV28|TRBJ1-5|many
CASSSGQGNAQPQHF
TGTGCCAGCAGTTCGGGACAGGGCAATGCCCAGCCCCAGCATTTT
>TRBD2|TRBV5-1|TRBJ2-1|.
CASSLMPGGSYNEQFF
TGCGCCAGCAGCTTGATGCCGGGAGGCTCCTACAATGAGCAGTTCTTC
>TRBD1|TRBV20-1|TRBJ1-5|many
CSARGQDNQPQHF
TGCAGTGCTCGAGGACAGGACAATCAGCCCCAGCATTTT
>TRBD1|TRBV20-1|TRBJ2-4|once
CSARRQGVPKNIQYF
TGCAGTGCTAGACGACAGGGTGTCCCCAAAAACATTCAGTACTTC
>.|TRBV6-5|TRBJ1-6|once
CASRSTGILPLHF
TGTGCCAGCAGGTCGACAGGAATCCTACCCCTCCACTTT
>TRBD2|TRBV4-2|TRBJ2-5|once
CASSFSGTREGETQYF
TGTGCCAGCAGCTTCTCCGGGACTAGGGAAGGCGAGACCCAGTACTTC
>TRBD2|TRBV20-1|TRBJ2-5|once
CSFSGRGKKETQYF
TGCAGTTTTAGTGGGCGGGGGAAGAAAGAGACCCAGTACTTC
>.|TRBV11-2|TRBJ2-7|few
CASSPARVSYEQYF
TGTGCCAGCAGCCCGGCGAGGGTATCCTACGAGCAGTACTTC
>TRBD1|TRBV2|TRBJ1-2|many
CASSDDRAGGYTF
TGTGCCAGCAGTGACGACAGGGCGGGTGGCTACACCTTC
>TRBD1|TRBV10-3|TRBJ1-1|many
CAIKSGQGAGTEAFF
TGTGCCATCAAGTCGGGACAGGGGGCCGGCACTGAAGCTTTCTTT
>.|TRBV7-2|TRBJ1-1|.
CASSPGAIGTEAFF
TGTGCCAGCAGCCCCGGGGCCATAGGCACTGAAGCTTTCTTT
>TRBD1|TRBV6-1|TRBJ1-4|many
CASRGQGSNEKLFF
TGTGCCAGCAGGGGACAGGGGTCTAATGAAAAACTGTTTTTT
>.|TRBV7-2|TRBJ2-1|many
CASSYGSGNNEQFF
TGTGCCAGCAGCTATGGTTCGGGAAACAATGAGCAGTTCTTC
>.|TRBV14|TRBJ2-6|many
CASSQPRDPGSGANVLTF
TGTGCCAGCAGCCAACCCCGGGACCCGGGTTCTGGGGCCAACGTCCTGACTTTC
>.|TRBV6-1|TRBJ2-1|many
CASNPAGSSYNEQFF
TGTGCCTCAAACCCCGCCGGCAGCTCCTACAATGAGCAGTTCTTC
>TRBD1|TRBV6-6|TRBJ1-2|.
CANTSDRDGNYGYTF
TGTGCCAACACCAGCGACAGGGACGGTAACTATGGCTACACCTTC
>TRBD2|TRBV19|TRBJ2-7|few
CASSIGAGEIYEQYF
TGTGCCAGTAGTATAGGAGCGGGGGAGATCTACGAGCAGTACTTC